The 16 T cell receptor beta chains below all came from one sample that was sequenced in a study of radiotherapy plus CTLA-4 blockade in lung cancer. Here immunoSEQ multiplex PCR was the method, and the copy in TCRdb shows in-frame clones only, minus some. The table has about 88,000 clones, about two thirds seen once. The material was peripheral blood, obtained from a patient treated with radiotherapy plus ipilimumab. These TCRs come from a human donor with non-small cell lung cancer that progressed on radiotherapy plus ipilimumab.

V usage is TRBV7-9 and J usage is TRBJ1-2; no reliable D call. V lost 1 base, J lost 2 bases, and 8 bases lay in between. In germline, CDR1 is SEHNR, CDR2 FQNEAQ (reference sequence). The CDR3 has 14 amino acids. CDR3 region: CASSLGGGNYGYTF. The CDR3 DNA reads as TGTGCCAGCAGCTTAGGAGGCGGGAACTATGGCTACACCTTC.

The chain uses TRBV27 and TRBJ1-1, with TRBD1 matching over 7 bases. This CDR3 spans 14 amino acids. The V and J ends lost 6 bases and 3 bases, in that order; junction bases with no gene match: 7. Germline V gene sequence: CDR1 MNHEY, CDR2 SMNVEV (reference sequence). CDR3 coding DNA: TGTGCCAGCAGCCCAGGGGGGGGGTACACTGAAGCTTTCTTT. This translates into CASSPGGGYTEAFF.

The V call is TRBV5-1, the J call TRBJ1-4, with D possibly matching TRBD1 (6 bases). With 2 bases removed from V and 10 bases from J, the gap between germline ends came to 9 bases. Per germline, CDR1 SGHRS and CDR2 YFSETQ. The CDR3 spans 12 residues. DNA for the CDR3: TGCGCCAGCAGCTTTTCGACAGGAAAACTGTTTTTT. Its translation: CASSFSTGKLFF.

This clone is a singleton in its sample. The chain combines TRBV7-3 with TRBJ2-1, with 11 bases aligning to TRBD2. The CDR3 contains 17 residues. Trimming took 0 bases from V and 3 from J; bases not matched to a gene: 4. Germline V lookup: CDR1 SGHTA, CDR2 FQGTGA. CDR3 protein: CASSLTLGTSGYNEQFF. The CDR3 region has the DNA TGTGCCAGCAGCTTAACTCTGGGGACTAGCGGCTACAATGAGCAGTTCTTC.

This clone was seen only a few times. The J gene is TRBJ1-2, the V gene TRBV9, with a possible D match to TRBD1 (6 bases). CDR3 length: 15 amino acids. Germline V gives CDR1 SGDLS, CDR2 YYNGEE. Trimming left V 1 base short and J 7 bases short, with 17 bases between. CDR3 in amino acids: CASSVWAGADFGYTF. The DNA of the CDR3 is TGTGCCAGCAGCGTATGGGCAGGGGCAGACTTTGGCTACACCTTC. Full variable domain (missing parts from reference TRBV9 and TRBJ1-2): DSGVTQTPKHLITATGQRVTLRCSPRSGDLSVYWYQQSLDQGLQFLIQYYNGEERAKGNILERFSAQQFPDLHSELNLSSLELGDSALYFCASSVWAGADFGYTFGSGTRLTVV.

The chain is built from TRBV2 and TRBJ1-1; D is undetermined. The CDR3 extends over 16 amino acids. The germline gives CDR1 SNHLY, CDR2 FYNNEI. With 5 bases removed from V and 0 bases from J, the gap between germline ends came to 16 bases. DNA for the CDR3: TGTGCCAGCAGTACACCAATGGGCGGGCTGAACACTGAAGCTTTCTTT. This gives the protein CASSTPMGGLNTEAFF.

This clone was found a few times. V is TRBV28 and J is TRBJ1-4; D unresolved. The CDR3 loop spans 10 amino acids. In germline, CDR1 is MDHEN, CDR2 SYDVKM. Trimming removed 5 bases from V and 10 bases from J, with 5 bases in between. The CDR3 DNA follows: TGTGCCAGCAGTGACATAAAACTGTTTTTT. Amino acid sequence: CASSDIKLFF.

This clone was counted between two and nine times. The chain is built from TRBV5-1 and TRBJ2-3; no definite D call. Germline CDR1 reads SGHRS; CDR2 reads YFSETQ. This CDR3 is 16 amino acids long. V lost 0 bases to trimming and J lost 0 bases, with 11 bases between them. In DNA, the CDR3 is TGCGCCAGCAGCTTGGAACCCTTTAGCAGCACAGATACGCAGTATTTT. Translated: CASSLEPFSSTDTQYF. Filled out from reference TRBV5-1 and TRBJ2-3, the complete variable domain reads KAGVTQTPRYLIKTRGQQVTLSCSPISGHRSVSWYQQTPGQGLQFLFEYFSETQRNKGNFPGRFSGRQFSNSRSEMNVSTLELGDSALYLCASSLEPFSSTDTQYFGPGTRLTVL.

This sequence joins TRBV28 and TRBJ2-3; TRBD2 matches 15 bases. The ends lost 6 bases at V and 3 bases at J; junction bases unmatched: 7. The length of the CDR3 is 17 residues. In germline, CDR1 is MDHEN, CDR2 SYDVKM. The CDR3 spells CASSPGTSGRITDTQYF. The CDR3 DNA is TGTGCCAGCAGCCCAGGGACTAGCGGGAGGATAACAGATACGCAGTATTTT.

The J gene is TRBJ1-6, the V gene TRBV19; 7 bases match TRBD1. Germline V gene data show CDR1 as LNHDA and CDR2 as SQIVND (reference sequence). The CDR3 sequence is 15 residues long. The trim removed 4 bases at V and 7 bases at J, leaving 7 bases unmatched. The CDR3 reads CASSSLTGRNSPLHF. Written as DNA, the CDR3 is TGTGCCAGTAGTAGCCTGACAGGGAGGAATTCACCCCTCCACTTT.

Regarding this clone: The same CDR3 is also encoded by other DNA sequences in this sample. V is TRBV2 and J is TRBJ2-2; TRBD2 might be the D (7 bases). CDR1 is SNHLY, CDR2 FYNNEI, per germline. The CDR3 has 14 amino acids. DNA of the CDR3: TGTGCGACGACGTGGGGGGGCGGCACCGGGGAGCTGTTTTTT. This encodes CATTWGGGTGELFF.

The CDR3 region is CASSLTSALSSGANVLTF. In DNA form, the CDR3 reads TGTGCCAGCAGCTTAACGTCGGCCCTTAGCTCTGGGGCCAACGTCCTGACTTTC. This chain links TRBV7-3 with TRBJ2-6; D ambiguous. Germline V gives CDR1 SGHTA, CDR2 FQGTGA. V gave up 0 bases and J gave up 0 bases, with 12 bases separating them. CDR3 length equals 18 residues. The full variable domain, rest sourced from reference TRBV7-3 and TRBJ2-6, is GAGVSQTPSNKVTEKGKYVELRCDPISGHTALYWYRQSLGQGPEFLIYFQGTGAADDSGLPNDRFFAVRPEGSVSTLKIQRTERGDSAVYLCASSLTSALSSGANVLTFGAGSRLTVL.

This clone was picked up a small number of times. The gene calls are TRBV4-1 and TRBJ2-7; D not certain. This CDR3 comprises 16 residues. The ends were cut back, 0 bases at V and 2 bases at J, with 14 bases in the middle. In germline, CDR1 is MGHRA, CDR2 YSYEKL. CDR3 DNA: TGCGCCAGCAGCCAAGAAAGGCAGCTTCCCCCCTACGAGCAGTACTTC. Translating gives CASSQERQLPPYEQYF.

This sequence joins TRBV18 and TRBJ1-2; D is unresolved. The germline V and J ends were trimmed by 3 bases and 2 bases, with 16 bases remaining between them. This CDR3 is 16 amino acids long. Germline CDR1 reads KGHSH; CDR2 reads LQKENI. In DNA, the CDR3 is TGTGCCAGCTCACCTCTTGGTGCGGTTCTGAACTATGGCTACACCTTC. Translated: CASSPLGAVLNYGYTF.

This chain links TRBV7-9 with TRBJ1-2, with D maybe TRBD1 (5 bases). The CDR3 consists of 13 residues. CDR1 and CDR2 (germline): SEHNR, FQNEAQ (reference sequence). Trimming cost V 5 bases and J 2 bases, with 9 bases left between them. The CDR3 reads CASSQGVNYGYTF. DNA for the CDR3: TGTGCCAGCAGCCAAGGGGTGAACTATGGCTACACCTTC.

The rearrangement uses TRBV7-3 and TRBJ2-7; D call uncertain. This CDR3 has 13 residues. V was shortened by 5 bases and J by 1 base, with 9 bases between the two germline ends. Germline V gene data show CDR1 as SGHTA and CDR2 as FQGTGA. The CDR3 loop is CASSASGSYEQYF. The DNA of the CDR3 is TGTGCCAGCAGCGCTTCAGGTTCCTACGAGCAGTACTTC.